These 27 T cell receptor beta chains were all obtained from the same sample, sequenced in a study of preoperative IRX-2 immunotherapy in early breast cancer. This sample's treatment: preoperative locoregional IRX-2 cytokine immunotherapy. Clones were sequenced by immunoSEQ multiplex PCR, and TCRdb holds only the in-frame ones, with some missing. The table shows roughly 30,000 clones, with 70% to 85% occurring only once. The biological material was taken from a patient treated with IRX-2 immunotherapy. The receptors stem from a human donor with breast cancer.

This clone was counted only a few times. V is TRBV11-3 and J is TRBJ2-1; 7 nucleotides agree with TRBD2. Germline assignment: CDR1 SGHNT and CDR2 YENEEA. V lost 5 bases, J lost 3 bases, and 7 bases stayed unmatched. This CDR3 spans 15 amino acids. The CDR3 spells CASSPGSGVYNEQFF. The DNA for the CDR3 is TGTGCCAGCAGCCCTGGGAGCGGGGTCTACAATGAGCAGTTCTTC.

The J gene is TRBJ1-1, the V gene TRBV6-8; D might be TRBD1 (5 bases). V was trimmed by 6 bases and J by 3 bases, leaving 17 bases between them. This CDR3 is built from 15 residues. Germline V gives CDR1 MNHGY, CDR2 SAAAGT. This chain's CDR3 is CASSSPRGGDTEAFF. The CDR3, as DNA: TGTGCCAGCAGCTCCCCCCGGGGAGGGGACACTGAAGCTTTCTTT.

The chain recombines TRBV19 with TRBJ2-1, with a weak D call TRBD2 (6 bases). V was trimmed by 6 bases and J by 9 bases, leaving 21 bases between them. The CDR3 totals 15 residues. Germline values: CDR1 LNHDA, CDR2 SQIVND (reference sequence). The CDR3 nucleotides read TGTGCCAGTAGCCGAGACGGGAGAGGGGTGAGTGAGCAGTTCTTC. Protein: CASSRDGRGVSEQFF.

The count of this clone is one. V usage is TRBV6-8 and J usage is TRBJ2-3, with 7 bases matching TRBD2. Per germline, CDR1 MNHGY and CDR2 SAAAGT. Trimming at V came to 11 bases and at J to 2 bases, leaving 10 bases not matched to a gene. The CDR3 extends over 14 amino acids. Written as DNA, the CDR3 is TGTGCCCTCTCCCGGGGAGGGTCCACAGATACGCAGTATTTT. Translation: CALSRGGSTDTQYF.

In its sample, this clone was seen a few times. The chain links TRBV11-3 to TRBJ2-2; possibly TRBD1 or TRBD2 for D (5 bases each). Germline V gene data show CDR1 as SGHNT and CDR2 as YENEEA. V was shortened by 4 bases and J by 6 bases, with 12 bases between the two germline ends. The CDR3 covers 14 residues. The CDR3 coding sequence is TGTGCCAGCAGCTGGTCTTTGGGGGCCGGGGAGCTGTTTTTT. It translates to CASSWSLGAGELFF.

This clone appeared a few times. The CDR3 nucleotides read TGTGCCAGCAGCTCGGGACAGGGGGCCTACGAGCAGTACTTC. Protein product: CASSSGQGAYEQYF. The chain carries TRBV11-3 and TRBJ2-7, with 11 bases aligning to TRBD1. This CDR3 spans 14 amino acids. Trimming at V came to 4 bases and at J to 2 bases, leaving 1 base not matched to a gene. Germline V CDR1 and CDR2: SGHNT, YENEEA.

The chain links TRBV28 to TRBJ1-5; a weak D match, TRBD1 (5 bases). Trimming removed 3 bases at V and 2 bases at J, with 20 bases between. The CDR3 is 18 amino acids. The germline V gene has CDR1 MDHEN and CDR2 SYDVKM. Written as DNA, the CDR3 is TGTGCCAGCAGTTTTTTGGCTACAGGAGAAAAGGGCAATCAGCCCCAGCATTTT. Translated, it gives CASSFLATGEKGNQPQHF.

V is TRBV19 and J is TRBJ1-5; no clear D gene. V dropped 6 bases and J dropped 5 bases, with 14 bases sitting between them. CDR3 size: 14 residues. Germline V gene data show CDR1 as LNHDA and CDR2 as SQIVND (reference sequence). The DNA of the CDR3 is TGTGCCAGTAGCCCATTCAATGTGGATCAGCCCCAGCATTTT. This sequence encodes CASSPFNVDQPQHF.

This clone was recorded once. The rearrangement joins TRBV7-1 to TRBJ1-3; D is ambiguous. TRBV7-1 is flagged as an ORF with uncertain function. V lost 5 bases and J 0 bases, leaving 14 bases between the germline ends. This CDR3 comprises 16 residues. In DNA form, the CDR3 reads TGTGCCAGCAGCCCTAGCCCCGTTGGCTCTGGAAACACCATATATTTT. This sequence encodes CASSPSPVGSGNTIYF.

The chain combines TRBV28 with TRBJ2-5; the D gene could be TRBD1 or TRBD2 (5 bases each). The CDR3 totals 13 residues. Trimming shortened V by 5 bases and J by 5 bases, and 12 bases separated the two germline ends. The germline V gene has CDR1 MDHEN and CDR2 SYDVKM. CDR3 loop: CASSRRGPETQYF. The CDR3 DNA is TGTGCCAGCAGTCGACGGGGACCCGAGACCCAGTACTTC.

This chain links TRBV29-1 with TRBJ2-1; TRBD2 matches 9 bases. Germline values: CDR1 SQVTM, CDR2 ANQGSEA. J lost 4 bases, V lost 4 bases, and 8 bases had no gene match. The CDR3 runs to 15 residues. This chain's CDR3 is CSVVAVSGGYNEQFF. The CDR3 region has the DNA TGCAGCGTTGTAGCCGTTAGCGGGGGTTACAATGAGCAGTTCTTC.

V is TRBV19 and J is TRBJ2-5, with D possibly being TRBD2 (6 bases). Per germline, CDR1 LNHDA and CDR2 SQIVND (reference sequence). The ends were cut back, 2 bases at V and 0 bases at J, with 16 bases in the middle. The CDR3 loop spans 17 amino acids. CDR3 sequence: CASSISLGAGYQETQYF. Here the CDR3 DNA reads TGTGCCAGTAGTATATCACTGGGTGCGGGATACCAAGAGACCCAGTACTTC.

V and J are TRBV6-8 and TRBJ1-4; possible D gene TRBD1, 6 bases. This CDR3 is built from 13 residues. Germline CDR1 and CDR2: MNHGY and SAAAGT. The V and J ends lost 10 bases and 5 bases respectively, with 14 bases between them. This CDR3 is CAISEQGNEKLFF. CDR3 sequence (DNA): TGTGCCATCAGCGAACAGGGAAATGAAAAACTGTTTTTT.

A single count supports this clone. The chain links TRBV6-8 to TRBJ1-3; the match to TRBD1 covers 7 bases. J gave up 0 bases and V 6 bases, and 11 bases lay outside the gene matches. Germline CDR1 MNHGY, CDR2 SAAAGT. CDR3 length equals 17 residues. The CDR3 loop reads CASRMGQRTYSGNTIYF. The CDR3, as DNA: TGTGCCAGCAGGATGGGACAGCGAACCTACTCTGGAAACACCATATATTTT.

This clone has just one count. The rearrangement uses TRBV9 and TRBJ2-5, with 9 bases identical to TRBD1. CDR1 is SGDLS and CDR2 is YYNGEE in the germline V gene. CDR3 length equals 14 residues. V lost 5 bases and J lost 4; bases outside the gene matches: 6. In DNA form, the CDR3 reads TGTGCCAGCAGAACACCGGGACAGGGAGAGACCCAGTACTTC. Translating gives CASRTPGQGETQYF.

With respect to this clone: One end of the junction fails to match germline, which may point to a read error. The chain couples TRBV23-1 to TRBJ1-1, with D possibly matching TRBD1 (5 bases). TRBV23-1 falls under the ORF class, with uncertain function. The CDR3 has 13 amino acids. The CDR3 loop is CASSQWGREGAFF. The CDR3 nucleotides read TGCGCCAGCAGCCAATGGGGACGGGAGGGCGCTTTCTTT.

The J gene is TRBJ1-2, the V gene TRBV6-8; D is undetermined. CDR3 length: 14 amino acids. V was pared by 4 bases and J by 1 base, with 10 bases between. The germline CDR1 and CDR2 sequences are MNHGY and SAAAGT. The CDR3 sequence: CASSFASVNYGYTF. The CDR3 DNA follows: TGTGCCAGCAGTTTCGCCTCCGTTAACTATGGCTACACCTTC.

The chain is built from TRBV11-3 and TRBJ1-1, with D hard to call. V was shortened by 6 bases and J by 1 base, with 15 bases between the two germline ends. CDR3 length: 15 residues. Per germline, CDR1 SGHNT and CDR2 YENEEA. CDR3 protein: CASRPITGWNTEAFF. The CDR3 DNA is TGTGCCAGCAGACCTATCACCGGATGGAACACTGAAGCTTTCTTT.

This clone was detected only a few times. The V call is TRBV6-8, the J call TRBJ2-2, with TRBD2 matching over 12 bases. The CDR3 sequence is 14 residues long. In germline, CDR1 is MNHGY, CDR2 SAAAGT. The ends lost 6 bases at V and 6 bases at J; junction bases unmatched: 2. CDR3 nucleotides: TGTGCCAGCAGGGGACTAGCGGGCTCCGGGGAGCTGTTTTTT. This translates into CASRGLAGSGELFF.

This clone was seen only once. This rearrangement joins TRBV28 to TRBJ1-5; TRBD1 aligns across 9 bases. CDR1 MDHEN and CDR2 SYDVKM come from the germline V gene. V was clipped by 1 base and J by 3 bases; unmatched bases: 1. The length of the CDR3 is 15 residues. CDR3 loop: CASSLYRGPNQPQHF. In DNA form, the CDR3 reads TGTGCCAGCAGTTTATACAGGGGGCCCAATCAGCCCCAGCATTTT.

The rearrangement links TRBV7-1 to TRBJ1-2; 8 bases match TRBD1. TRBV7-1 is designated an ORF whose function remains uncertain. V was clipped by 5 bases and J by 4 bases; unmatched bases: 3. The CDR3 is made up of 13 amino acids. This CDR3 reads CASSDRGVYGYTF. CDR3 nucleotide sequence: TGTGCCAGCAGCGACAGGGGTGTCTATGGCTACACCTTC.

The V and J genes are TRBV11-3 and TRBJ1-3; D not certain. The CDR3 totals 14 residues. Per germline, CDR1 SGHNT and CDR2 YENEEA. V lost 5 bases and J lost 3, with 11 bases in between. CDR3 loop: CASSVLLVGNTIYF. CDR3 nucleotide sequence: TGTGCCAGCAGCGTACTATTAGTTGGAAACACCATATATTTT.

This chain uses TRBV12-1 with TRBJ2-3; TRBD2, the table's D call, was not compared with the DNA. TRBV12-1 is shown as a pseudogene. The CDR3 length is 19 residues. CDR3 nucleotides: TGTGCCAGCAGCCAAGAGCCCCGAGCGGGATACGCGGGGGGAGATACGCAGTATTTT. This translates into CASSQEPRAGYAGGDTQYF.

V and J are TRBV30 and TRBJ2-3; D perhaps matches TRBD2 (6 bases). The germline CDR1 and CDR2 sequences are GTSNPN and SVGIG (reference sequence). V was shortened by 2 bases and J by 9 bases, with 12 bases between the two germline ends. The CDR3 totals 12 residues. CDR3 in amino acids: CAWSPEAGTQYF. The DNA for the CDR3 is TGTGCCTGGAGTCCCGAAGCGGGCACGCAGTATTTT.

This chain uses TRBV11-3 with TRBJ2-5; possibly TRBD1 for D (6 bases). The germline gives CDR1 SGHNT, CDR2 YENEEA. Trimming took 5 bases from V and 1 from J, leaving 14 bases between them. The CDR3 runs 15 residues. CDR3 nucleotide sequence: TGTGCCAGCAGCACGAGATCAGGGGTCCAAGAGACCCAGTACTTC. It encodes CASSTRSGVQETQYF.

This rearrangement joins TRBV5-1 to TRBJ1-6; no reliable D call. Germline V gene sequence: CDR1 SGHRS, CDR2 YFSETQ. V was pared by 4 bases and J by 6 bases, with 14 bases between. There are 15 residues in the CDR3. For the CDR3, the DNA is TGCGCCAGCAGCAGGGAGTGGGGTAGTAATTCACCCCTCCACTTT. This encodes CASSREWGSNSPLHF.

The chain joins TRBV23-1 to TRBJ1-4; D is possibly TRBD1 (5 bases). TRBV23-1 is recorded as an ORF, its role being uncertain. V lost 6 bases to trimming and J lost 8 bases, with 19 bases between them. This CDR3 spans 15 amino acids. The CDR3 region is CASSLGHGTLEKLFF. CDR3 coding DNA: TGCGCCAGCAGCCTCGGTCACGGGACTTTGGAAAAACTGTTTTTT.